What follows are 12 T cell receptor beta chains derived from one specimen sequenced in a study of prognosis after radiotherapy for stage I lung cancer (TCRdb year 2021). The data were produced on an Illumina HiSeq 3000. The TCR beta CDR3 region was amplified from genomic DNA by two rounds of multiplex PCR. In the first PCR round, primers specific to each TRBV and TRBJ gene were used, and the primer sequences were filed in Chinese patent CN105087789A. TCRdb reran the public reads through fastp at Q25 and MiXCR, keeping productive beta chains. Records with the same CDR3 protein are collapsed into one entry carrying the most frequent genes and DNA. This sample is represented by about 12,000 distinct CDR3 sequences; about 59% of them were singletons. Jointly, the top ten make up roughly 20% of the sample. The input for sequencing was PBMCs, taken before or after stereotactic body radiation therapy (not recorded which). These receptors were taken from a donor over 45 with non-small cell lung cancer.

The gene calls are TRBV10-3 and TRBJ1-1; D may be TRBD1 (5 bases). The CDR3 length is 12 residues. In germline, CDR1 is ENHRY, CDR2 SYGVKD. Trimming removed 2 bases from V and 4 bases from J, with 5 bases in between. CDR3 amino acids: CAISERGTEAFF. DNA for the CDR3: TGTGCCATCAGTGAGAGGGGCACTGAAGCTTTCTTT.

This chain connects TRBV7-9 to TRBJ2-7; 12 positions agree with TRBD2. The germline gives CDR1 SEHNR, CDR2 FQNEAQ (reference sequence). This CDR3 is 16 amino acids long. Losses at the gene ends were 3 bases for V and 5 bases for J; bases not matched to a gene: 8. CDR3 residues: CASSFGLAGNRDEQYF. Here the CDR3 DNA reads TGTGCCAGCAGCTTTGGACTAGCGGGAAATAGGGACGAGCAGTACTTC.

The chain uses TRBV19 and TRBJ1-5; TRBD1 aligns across 8 bases. V shed 3 bases and J 0 bases; nucleotides not matched to a gene: 19. CDR1 and CDR2 (germline): LNHDA, SQIVND (reference sequence). The CDR3 is made up of 21 amino acids. The CDR3 protein is CASSMRGTGVSLNYSNQPQHF. CDR3 nucleotide sequence: TGTGCCAGTAGTATGCGCGGGACAGGAGTTTCCCTTAATTATAGCAATCAGCCCCAGCATTTT.

For this clonotype: The junction does not match germline at one end; this may be a read error. The chain recombines TRBV6-1 with TRBJ2-6; tentatively, D is TRBD1 (6 bases). The CDR3 covers 15 residues. Looked up from germline, CDR1 is MNHNS and CDR2 is SASEGT. This CDR3 reads CASGDISSGANVMTF. For the CDR3, the DNA is TGTGCCAGCGGGGACATAAGTTCTGGGGCCAACGTCATGACTTTC.

This clonotype was detected ten times or more. V usage is TRBV20-1 and J usage is TRBJ2-2; D is undetermined. The germline CDR1 and CDR2 sequences are DFQATT and SNEGSKA (reference sequence). The V and J ends lost 5 bases and 4 bases respectively, with 11 bases between them. The CDR3 sequence is 13 residues long. The CDR3 loop is CSAPRSPTGELFF. CDR3 bases: TGCAGTGCTCCGAGAAGCCCCACCGGGGAGCTGTTTTTT.

By sample fraction, this clonotype is medium-sized. The chain uses TRBV24-1 and TRBJ2-7; possible D gene TRBD2, 6 bases. V was trimmed by 4 bases and J by 8 bases, leaving 17 bases between them. Germline V gene lookup returns CDR1 KGHDR and CDR2 SFDVKD. The CDR3 contains 14 residues. The CDR3, as DNA: TGTGCCACCAGTGAGGGGGAACCCCGGGGGAAGCAGTACTTC. Translated, it gives CATSEGEPRGKQYF.

This clonotype was recorded many times. The V gene is TRBV5-5, the J gene TRBJ2-7, with unresolved D. Trimming stripped 4 bases from V and 0 bases from J, with 17 bases between. The germline CDR1 and CDR2 sequences are SGHKS and YYEKEE (reference sequence). CDR3 size: 16 residues. CDR3 region: CASSQRDPRSSYEQYF. CDR3 DNA sequence: TGTGCCAGCAGCCAACGTGACCCCAGGAGCTCCTACGAGCAGTACTTC.

This clonotype is labeled as medium-sized. This chain joins TRBV30 and TRBJ2-6; D remains unclear. Trimming took 5 bases from V and 0 from J, leaving 11 bases between them. The CDR3 has 15 amino acids. CDR1 is GTSNPN, CDR2 SVGIG, per germline (reference sequence). CDR3 nucleotides: TGTGCCTGGTCGTCTTGGGACTCTGGGGCCAACGTCCTGACTTTC. This codes for CAWSSWDSGANVLTF.

The chain uses TRBV4-2 and TRBJ2-1; D possibly uses TRBD1 or TRBD2 (6 bases each). The CDR3 totals 17 residues. The V end was cut by 2 bases, the J end by 5 bases, with 19 bases between. The germline V gene encodes CDR1 LGHNA and CDR2 YNFKEQ. This CDR3 reads CASSQFGGGTADNEQFF. The CDR3, as DNA: TGTGCCAGCAGCCAATTCGGGGGCGGGACCGCCGACAATGAGCAGTTCTTC.

A note on this clonotype: A much larger clonotype is one base distant, so this may be a read error. J is TRBJ1-1 and V is TRBV20-1; possibly TRBD1 for D (5 bases). This CDR3 has 15 residues. The germline gives CDR1 DFQATT, CDR2 SNEGSKA (reference sequence). Between the trimmed V and J ends, which lost 5 bases and 3 bases, there was a span of 19 bases. The CDR3 region is CSAHYEGGADTEAFF. CDR3 DNA: TGCAGTGCTCATTACGAAGGTGGGGCAGACACTGAAGCTTTCTTT.

To note about this clonotype: An end of the junction differs from the germline gene, which may be a read error. The gene calls are TRBV24-1 and TRBJ1-5, with D possibly being TRBD1 (5 bases). CDR1 and CDR2 (germline): KGHDR, SFDVKD. The CDR3 is 18 amino acids. In DNA, the CDR3 is TGTGCCACCAGTGGAGAGGCAGGGTCTCTGGGTATAGATCATCCCCAGCATTTT. The encoded protein is CATSGEAGSLGIDHPQHF.

The J gene is TRBJ2-1, the V gene TRBV11-2, with a possible D match to TRBD2 (6 bases). The germline V gene has CDR1 SGHAT and CDR2 FQNNGV. V lost 5 bases and J 1 base, leaving 9 bases between the germline ends. CDR3 length: 14 amino acids. The CDR3 nucleotides read TGTGCCAGCAGCCCCGCGGGGTCCTACAATGAGCAGTTCTTC. Protein product: CASSPAGSYNEQFF.